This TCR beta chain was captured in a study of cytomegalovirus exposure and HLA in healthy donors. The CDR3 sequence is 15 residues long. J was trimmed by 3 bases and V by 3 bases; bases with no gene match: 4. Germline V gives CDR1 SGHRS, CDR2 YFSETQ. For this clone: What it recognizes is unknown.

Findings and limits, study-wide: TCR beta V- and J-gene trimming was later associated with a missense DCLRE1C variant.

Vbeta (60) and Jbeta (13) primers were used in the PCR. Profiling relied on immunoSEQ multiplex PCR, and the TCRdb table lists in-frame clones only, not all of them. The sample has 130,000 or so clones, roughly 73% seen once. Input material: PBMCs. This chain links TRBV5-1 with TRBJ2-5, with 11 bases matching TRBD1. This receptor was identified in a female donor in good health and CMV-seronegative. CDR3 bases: TGCGCCAGCAGCTCGCGGACAGGGGGCGAAGAGACCCAGTACTTC. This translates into CASSSRTGGEETQYF.